These 6 T cell receptor beta chains came from one sample sequenced in a study of beta chain features in type 1 diabetes. The sequenced template was cDNA made from the entire isolated RNA. Generated by immunoSEQ multiplex PCR, the TCRdb table keeps only in-frame clones and is missing some. The data hold approximately 470,000 clones, with roughly 31% observed a single time. What was sequenced was naive CD4+ T cells from blood. Receptors were obtained from a man in his late teens or twenties in good health.

This clone was counted a few times. The chain uses TRBV14 and TRBJ2-5, with D possibly matching TRBD2 (6 bases). This CDR3 has 13 residues. With 4 bases removed from V and 4 bases from J, the gap between germline ends came to 10 bases. The germline V gene encodes CDR1 SGHDN and CDR2 FVKESK. The CDR3 coding sequence is TGTGCCAGCAGCCGCGCGGGGCGAGAGACCCAGTACTTC. Protein product: CASSRAGRETQYF.

The rearrangement uses TRBV9 and TRBJ2-1; possible D gene TRBD2, 5 bases. V was pared by 0 bases and J by 9 bases, with 7 bases between. Germline CDR1 is SGDLS and CDR2 is YYNGEE. This CDR3 contains 12 residues. CDR3 sequence (DNA): TGTGCCAGCAGCGTAGACCGGGGTGAGCAGTTCTTC. This codes for CASSVDRGEQFF.

The rearrangement links TRBV7-9 to TRBJ2-7; D may be TRBD1 or TRBD2 (5 bases each). The CDR3 runs 17 residues. Per the germline V gene, CDR1 is SEHNR and CDR2 is FQNEAQ (reference sequence). Trimming took off 4 bases at V and 3 bases at J, with 22 bases between the two ends. For the CDR3, the DNA is TGTGCCAGCAGCTCCGGAGGAGGAAGGCAGGGCTTCTACGAGCAGTACTTC. Translated, it gives CASSSGGGRQGFYEQYF.

V is TRBV6-5 and J is TRBJ2-6; D is possibly TRBD1 (6 bases). The CDR3 consists of 15 residues. From germline, CDR1 is MNHEY and CDR2 SVGAGI. V was pared by 6 bases and J by 5 bases, with 14 bases between. The CDR3 region is CASSRGRSWANVLTF. The CDR3 nucleotides read TGTGCCAGCAGCAGGGGACGCTCCTGGGCCAACGTCCTGACTTTC.

The chain combines TRBV18 with TRBJ2-1; D unresolved. The CDR3 totals 14 residues. V was pared by 0 bases and J by 5 bases, with 8 bases between. Germline assignment: CDR1 KGHSH and CDR2 LQKENI. This chain's CDR3 is CASSPPGFDNEQFF. The CDR3 DNA sequence: TGTGCCAGCTCACCACCGGGATTCGACAATGAGCAGTTCTTC.

This sequence joins TRBV29-1 and TRBJ2-1, with 7 positions matching TRBD2. The CDR3 runs 14 residues. The germline V gene encodes CDR1 SQVTM and CDR2 ANQGSEA. V was pared by 8 bases and J by 3 bases, with 10 bases of the junction left unmatched. Here the CDR3 reads CSTLLALHYNEQFF. As DNA, the CDR3 is TGCAGCACCCTACTAGCGCTACACTACAATGAGCAGTTCTTC.